This is a list of T cell receptor beta chains from one sample in a study of CD8 T cells in ankylosing spondylitis. TCRdb re-called the 5' RACE reads with MiXCR, one entry per CDR3 protein. The sample shows roughly 230,000 distinct CDR3 sequences, 18% of them seen only once. The source material was blood, either unsorted or a sorted T cell fraction (not recorded which). The receptors here all came from a male donor with ankylosing spondylitis or in good health (not recorded which). Each CDR3 is given with its conserved first and last residue. A D gene is named only where the DNA matches it firmly. Size values are once, few and many counts, or a class for expanded clones, and some rows have none.

>NA|15|TRBJ2-5|TRBV7-3|NA
CASSPGKGFQETQYF
TGTGCCAGCAGCCCGGGGAAGGGCTTCCAAGAGACCCAGTACTTC
>TRBD1|15|TRBJ2-3|TRBV28|NA
CASSFWDSRTDTQYF
TGTGCCAGCAGTTTTTGGGACAGTAGAACAGATACGCAGTATTTT
>NA|16|TRBJ2-6|TRBV15|many
CATSREGRTGANVLTF
TGTGCCACCAGCAGAGAGGGCAGAACTGGGGCCAACGTCCTGACTTTC
>TRBD1|17|TRBJ2-7|TRBV6-1|few
CASSTVPVWDSSYEQYF
TGTGCCAGCAGTACAGTCCCAGTCTGGGACAGCTCCTACGAGCAGTACTTC
>TRBD2|16|TRBJ2-7|TRBV10-3|NA
CAISASGRALPYEQYF
TGTGCCATCAGTGCTAGCGGGAGGGCCTTGCCCTACGAGCAGTACTTC
>TRBD1|18|TRBJ2-5|TRBV2|NA
CASSEAIGDRGSVETQYF
TGTGCCAGCAGTGAAGCCATCGGGGACAGGGGGTCGGTGGAGACCCAGTACTTC
>TRBD2|13|TRBJ2-1|TRBV24-1|many
CATSDGGGPEQFF
TGTGCCACCAGTGATGGGGGGGGACCTGAGCAGTTCTTC
>NA|13|TRBJ2-7|TRBV20-1|NA
CSASGQQSYEQYF
TGCAGTGCTAGCGGTCAGCAGTCCTACGAGCAGTACTTC
>NA|15|TRBJ1-5|TRBV12-3/TRBV12-4|NA
CASSLEDFGNQPQHF
TGTGCCAGCAGTTTAGAGGATTTCGGAAATCAGCCCCAGCATTTT
>TRBD1|15|TRBJ2-7|TRBV5-6|few
CASSSGTGNSYEQYF
TGTGCCAGCAGCTCCGGGACAGGGAACTCCTACGAGCAGTACTTC
>NA|12|TRBJ2-1|TRBV10-3|NA
CAISESSGRQFF
TGTGCCATCAGTGAGTCGTCCGGGCGGCAGTTCTTC
>TRBD1|18|TRBJ2-6|TRBV11-1|NA
CASSPQTGGPSGANVLTF
TGTGCCAGCAGCCCTCAAACAGGGGGGCCCTCTGGGGCCAACGTCCTGACTTTC
>NA|15|TRBJ2-2|TRBV18|NA
CASSPGGTNTGELFF
TGTGCCAGCTCACCTGGCGGGACGAACACCGGGGAGCTGTTTTTT
>TRBD1|13|TRBJ2-2|TRBV29-1|NA
CSVETGGTGELFF
TGCAGCGTTGAGACAGGGGGAACCGGGGAGCTGTTTTTT
>NA|11|TRBJ2-1|TRBV12-3/TRBV12-4|many
CASTIGGSYHF
TGTGCCAGCACAATAGGAGGATCATATCACTTC
>NA|14|TRBJ2-7|TRBV7-6|NA
CASSLADSLYEQYF
TGTGCCAGCAGCTTAGCTGACAGCCTCTACGAGCAGTACTTC
>TRBD1|16|TRBJ2-7|TRBV12-3/TRBV12-4|NA
CASSPFDRGLSYEQYF
TGTGCCAGCAGTCCCTTCGACAGGGGGCTTTCCTATGAGCAGTACTTC
>TRBD2|15|TRBJ2-1|TRBV29-1|NA
CSVEGTSGLYNEQFF
TGCAGCGTTGAGGGGACTAGCGGACTCTACAATGAGCAGTTCTTC
>TRBD1|18|TRBJ2-2|TRBV19|NA
CASSIDSLGTGNTGELFF
TGTGCCAGTAGTATAGATTCGTTGGGGACAGGAAACACCGGGGAGCTGTTTTTT
>TRBD1|16|TRBJ1-2|TRBV7-9|few
CASSLIAPRGADGYTF
TGTGCCAGCAGCTTAATAGCCCCCAGGGGGGCGGATGGCTACACCTTC
>TRBD2|15|TRBJ2-1|TRBV20-1|few
CSARLAGSSYNEQFF
TGCAGTGCCAGACTAGCGGGGAGCTCCTACAATGAGCAGTTCTTC
>NA|17|TRBJ2-1|TRBV5-1|many
CASSSSKTSLPDNEQFF
TGCGCCAGCAGCTCATCGAAAACTAGTCTTCCGGACAATGAGCAGTTCTTC
>TRBD1|16|TRBJ1-5|TRBV27|NA
CASSPRDRGYNQPQHF
TGTGCCAGCAGTCCCAGGGACAGGGGATACAATCAGCCCCAGCATTTT
>NA|14|TRBJ2-7|TRBV12-3/TRBV12-4|many
CASTISGQAYEQYF
TGTGCCAGCACAATTTCCGGGCAGGCCTACGAGCAGTACTTC
>NA|17|TRBJ2-3|TRBV7-9|few
CASSTRSFGGSTDTQYF
TGTGCCAGCAGCACCCGGTCGTTCGGCGGGAGCACAGATACGCAGTATTTT
>TRBD2|15|TRBJ2-1|TRBV6-1|NA
CASSMLAGGRNEQFF
TGTGCCAGCAGCATGCTAGCGGGAGGGAGGAATGAGCAGTTCTTC
>TRBD2|16|TRBJ2-1|TRBV12-3/TRBV12-4|many
CASSPPQREYVNEQFF
TGTGCCAGCAGTCCGCCTCAGCGGGAATATGTAAATGAGCAGTTCTTC
>TRBD2|15|TRBJ2-1|TRBV7-9|NA
CASSLVLAVSNEQFF
TGTGCCAGCAGCTTAGTACTAGCGGTTTCCAATGAGCAGTTCTTC
>NA|12|TRBJ1-2|TRBV20-1|NA
CSARLGGDGYTF
TGCAGTGCTCGACTTGGTGGAGACGGCTACACCTTC
>TRBD1|16|TRBJ2-1|TRBV3-1|many
CASSQGGRGLDNEQFF
TGTGCCAGCAGCCAGGGGGGCAGGGGGCTTGACAATGAGCAGTTCTTC
>NA|15|TRBJ1-4|TRBV5-6|NA
CASSLGGATNEKLFF
TGTGCCAGCAGCTTGGGGGGCGCAACTAATGAAAAACTGTTTTTT
>NA|13|TRBJ2-2|TRBV27|NA
CASSGLTTGELFF
TGTGCCAGCTCAGGCCTGACAACCGGGGAGCTGTTTTTT
>NA|14|TRBJ2-3|TRBV4-3|many
CASSRAGATDTQYF
TGCGCCAGCAGCCGGGCGGGGGCCACAGATACGCAGTATTTT
>NA|15|TRBJ2-7|TRBV4-1|few
CASSQEGSANYEQYF
TGCGCCAGCAGCCAAGAGGGTAGCGCTAACTACGAGCAGTACTTC
>TRBD2|14|TRBJ2-3|TRBV14|NA
CATWTSGGTDTQYF
TGTGCCACCTGGACTAGCGGGGGTACAGATACGCAGTATTTT
>NA|15|TRBJ1-1|TRBV4-3|NA
CASSQDRSGTTEAFF
TGCGCCAGCAGCCAAGATCGGTCAGGGACGACTGAAGCTTTCTTT
>TRBD2|14|TRBJ2-7|TRBV7-9|few
CASSLRTGGYEQYF
TGTGCCAGCAGCTTACGGACGGGAGGGTACGAGCAGTACTTC
>TRBD1|18|TRBJ2-2|TRBV28|NA
CASTLSWGTGRRNGELFF
TGTGCCAGCACCCTGAGTTGGGGGACAGGGAGGCGTAACGGGGAGCTGTTTTTT
>NA|15|TRBJ2-5|TRBV29-1|NA
CSVESQGEGGETQYF
TGCAGCGTTGAGAGTCAGGGAGAGGGTGGAGAGACCCAGTACTTC